Presented here are 20 T cell receptor beta chains from one specimen sequenced in a study of control samples from healthy donors and cancer patients. Only in-frame clones appear in the TCRdb table, and some are missing; sequencing was by immunoSEQ multiplex PCR. The sample comprises under 110,000 clones, roughly 89% of which are singletons, and more than 7% rests with the top ten. Material: blood. The receptors shown here come from a man aged 25-45 years in good health.

Only one count was recorded for this clone. V usage is TRBV6-4 and J usage is TRBJ1-1; no reliable D call. Germline V gene sequence: CDR1 MRHNA, CDR2 SNTAGT. There are 15 residues in the CDR3. The V end was cut by 6 bases, the J end by 0 bases, with 14 bases between. Here the CDR3 reads CASREHQKMNTEAFF. The CDR3 nucleotides read TGTGCCAGCAGAGAGCATCAGAAAATGAACACTGAAGCTTTCTTT.

The V gene is TRBV11-2, the J gene TRBJ1-5; TRBD1 might be the D (6 bases). V was clipped by 5 bases and J by 2 bases, with 16 bases between them. The CDR3 sequence is 16 residues long. CDR1 and CDR2 (germline): SGHAT, FQNNGV. The CDR3 DNA is TGTGCCAGCAGCGACCAGGGGACATCCCGCAATCAGCCCCAGCATTTT. Translating it yields CASSDQGTSRNQPQHF. The variable domain in full, with the rest retrieved from reference TRBV11-2 and TRBJ1-5, is EAGVAQSPRYKIIEKRQSVAFWCNPISGHATLYWYQQILGQGPKLLIQFQNNGVVDDSQLPKDRFSAERLKGVDSTLKIQPAKLEDSAVYLCASSDQGTSRNQPQHFGDGTRLSIL.

This clone has only one observation. The rearrangement uses TRBV24-1 and TRBJ2-1; D is perhaps TRBD1 (6 bases). CDR1 is KGHDR, CDR2 SFDVKD, per germline. This CDR3 contains 14 residues. The ends were cut back, 3 bases at V and 6 bases at J, with 11 bases in the middle. As DNA, the CDR3 is TGTGCCACCAGTGATACAGGGTTTGGCAATGAGCAGTTCTTC. As protein: CATSDTGFGNEQFF.

The V gene is TRBV10-1, the J gene TRBJ2-7; a weak D match, TRBD2 (5 bases). This CDR3 has 15 residues. V was cut by 6 bases and J by 4 bases, with 19 bases left in between. Germline V lookup: CDR1 WNHNN, CDR2 SYGVQD (reference sequence). CDR3 sequence reads: CASSPGEGARYEQYF. The CDR3 nucleotides read TGCGCCAGCAGCCCTGGCGAGGGTGCTCGGTACGAGCAGTACTTC.

The V gene is TRBV10-2, the J gene TRBJ1-3; the D is unclear. This CDR3 has 15 residues. Germline-derived CDR1 and CDR2 are WSHSY and SAAADI. V lost 6 bases and J lost 3, with 15 bases in between. In DNA form, the CDR3 reads TGCGCCAGCAGCTCCGACGGGGTGGATGGAAACACCATATATTTT. Translated, it gives CASSSDGVDGNTIYF.

This chain links TRBV5-6 with TRBJ2-3; D may match TRBD1 or TRBD2 (5 bases each). This CDR3 is 14 amino acids long. Germline loops: CDR1 SGHDT, CDR2 YYEEEE. The V end was cut by 1 base, the J end by 3 bases, with 9 bases between. The CDR3: CASSLNRRTDTQYF. CDR3 DNA: TGTGCCAGCAGCTTGAACAGGAGGACAGATACGCAGTATTTT.

The chain joins TRBV12-5 to TRBJ2-1; D gene uncertain. This CDR3 region has 16 residues. Trimming took off 0 bases at V and 9 bases at J, with 18 bases between the two ends. Looked up from germline, CDR1 is LGHNT and CDR2 is FRNRAP. CDR3 sequence: CASGLVVDRASSEQFF. CDR3 DNA: TGTGCTAGTGGTTTGGTAGTTGACCGAGCCAGTAGTGAGCAGTTCTTC.

The chain has TRBV6-6 and TRBJ1-6; no definite D call. The germline V gene encodes CDR1 MNHNY and CDR2 SVGAGI (reference sequence). Deletions cut 7 bases from V and 2 bases from J, with 12 bases between. There are 15 residues in the CDR3. Here the CDR3 DNA reads TGTGCCAGCACTTCGGACTCCACCTATAATTCACCCCTCCACTTT. Translation: CASTSDSTYNSPLHF.

J is TRBJ2-2 and V is TRBV6-6; possibly TRBD1 for D (7 bases). The CDR3 is 16 residues long. Per the germline V gene, CDR1 is MNHNY and CDR2 is SVGAGI (reference sequence). Trimming shortened V by 3 bases and J by 6 bases, and 17 bases separated the two germline ends. The CDR3 reads CASSYGSGRGAGELFF. DNA for the CDR3: TGTGCCAGCAGTTATGGTAGTGGCAGGGGGGCCGGGGAGCTGTTTTTT.

The gene calls are TRBV2 and TRBJ2-1; D is unclear. The CDR3 is 11 amino acids. V was pared by 10 bases and J by 7 bases, with 11 bases between. Germline CDR1 and CDR2: SNHLY and FYNNEI. CDR3 DNA sequence: TGTGCCAACCAGGTGGGGAATGAGCAGTTCTTC. Translating it yields CANQVGNEQFF.

This rearrangement joins TRBV27 to TRBJ2-3; the D gene could be TRBD1 or TRBD2 (5 bases each). Trimming removed 6 bases at V and 2 bases at J, with 18 bases between. There are 16 residues in the CDR3. Germline CDR1 reads MNHEY; CDR2 reads SMNVEV (reference sequence). CDR3 sequence: CASSTTPGRYTDTQYF. The CDR3 nucleotides are TGTGCCAGCAGCACAACTCCGGGGCGATACACAGATACGCAGTATTTT.

Here the CDR3 DNA reads TGTGCCAGCAATACTGGCTTATCCTATGGCTACACCTTC. It is translated as CASNTGLSYGYTF. The chain recombines TRBV2 with TRBJ1-2; no reliable D call. CDR3 length: 13 amino acids. V was trimmed by 7 bases and J by 4 bases, leaving 13 bases between them. Per germline, CDR1 SNHLY and CDR2 FYNNEI.

In DNA form, the CDR3 reads TGTGCCAGCAGCCCCGGCCCCGGAATAGGGACCGGGGAGCTGTTTTTT. Translating it yields CASSPGPGIGTGELFF. V and J are TRBV7-2 and TRBJ2-2; D is unclear. The CDR3 runs 16 residues. Germline V lookup: CDR1 SGHTA, CDR2 FQGNSA. Trimming cost V 5 bases and J 5 bases, with 18 bases left between them.

The rearrangement uses TRBV28 and TRBJ1-3, with D possibly matching TRBD1 (6 bases). The germline V gene has CDR1 MDHEN and CDR2 SYDVKM. V was pared by 6 bases and J by 0 bases, with 9 bases between. The CDR3 runs 14 residues. CDR3 loop: CASRPTGSGNTIYF. As DNA, the CDR3 is TGTGCCAGCAGACCGACAGGCTCTGGAAACACCATATATTTT.

The chain employs TRBV9 and TRBJ2-1; 10 bases are shared with TRBD2. The CDR3 covers 16 residues. The V segment lost 2 bases and the J segment 2 bases; nucleotides outside the gene matches: 4. CDR1 SGDLS and CDR2 YYNGEE come from the germline V gene. CDR3 sequence: CASSVTSGATYNEQFF. CDR3 DNA sequence: TGTGCCAGCAGCGTCACTAGCGGGGCAACCTACAATGAGCAGTTCTTC.

The chain combines TRBV9 with TRBJ2-3; D remains unclear. The germline V gene encodes CDR1 SGDLS and CDR2 YYNGEE. The length of the CDR3 is 15 residues. V lost 3 bases, J lost 2 bases, and 13 bases lay in between. The DNA of the CDR3 is TGTGCCAGCAGCGCCGCGCAGCACCTCACAGATACGCAGTATTTT. Translating it yields CASSAAQHLTDTQYF.

V is TRBV7-2 and J is TRBJ2-5, with D hard to call. Between the trimmed V and J ends, which lost 5 bases and 2 bases, there was a span of 9 bases. The CDR3 totals 13 residues. Germline CDR1 and CDR2: SGHTA and FQGNSA. The CDR3 reads CASSRSVQETQYF. The CDR3 coding sequence is TGTGCCAGCAGCCGCAGCGTACAAGAGACCCAGTACTTC.

This clone appeared a single time. The V call is TRBV19, the J call TRBJ2-1, with D unresolved. The V gene's germline CDR1 is LNHDA and CDR2 SQIVND (reference sequence). V was trimmed by 2 bases and J by 0 bases, leaving 11 bases between them. The CDR3 is 16 residues long. CDR3 nucleotides: TGTGCCAGTAGTATATATTTCCTGGGCTCCTACAATGAGCAGTTCTTC. It specifies CASSIYFLGSYNEQFF. The full variable domain, with the rest looked up from reference TRBV19 and TRBJ2-1, is DGGITQSPKYLFRKEGQNVTLSCEQNLNHDAMYWYRQDPGQGLRLIYYSQIVNDFQKGDIAEGYSVSREKKESFPLTVTSAQKNPTAFYLCASSIYFLGSYNEQFFGPGTRLTVL.

The V gene is TRBV4-2, the J gene TRBJ2-3, with D perhaps matching TRBD2 (6 bases). This CDR3 region has 15 residues. Germline values: CDR1 LGHNA, CDR2 YNFKEQ. Between the trimmed V and J ends, which lost 2 bases and 0 bases, there was a span of 9 bases. This chain's CDR3 is CASSQLGTSTDTQYF. CDR3 DNA: TGTGCCAGCAGCCAACTTGGGACTAGCACAGATACGCAGTATTTT.

The V call is TRBV6-1, the J call TRBJ1-4; 8 positions match TRBD1. The V and J ends lost 3 bases and 7 bases, in that order; junction bases with no gene match: 7. The germline CDR1 and CDR2 sequences are MNHNS and SASEGT. This CDR3 has 15 residues. In nucleotides, the CDR3 is TGTGCCAGCAGTGATTTGACAGGGGAGAGTGAAAAACTGTTTTTT. As protein: CASSDLTGESEKLFF.